A selection of T cell receptor beta chains follows, all from one sample in a study of regulatory T cells in long-lasting Graves disease. Using its own MiXCR run on the multiplex PCR reads, TCRdb lists one record per CDR3 protein. The data contain 600,000 to 850,000 distinct CDR3 sequences, about 30% of them singletons. The sample here was peripheral blood mononuclear cells (PBMCs), taken when the disease was refractory, from a patient treated with antithyroid drugs. The receptor source for this set is a female donor with Graves disease. Each CDR3 is given without its conserved first and last residue. Clone sizes are given selectively: once, few, many, or a class where the clone is expanded.

clone_size	v_call	j_call	cdr3_length	cdr3_aa
NA	TRBV6-1	TRBJ1-2	9	ASSELHGYT
few	TRBV3-1	TRBJ1-6	13	ASSSRDRVRSPLH
many	TRBV3-1	TRBJ2-7	12	ASRRGTTTYEQY
NA	TRBV19	TRBJ1-2	12	ASSLSGVNYGYT
few	TRBV3-1	TRBJ2-7	13	ASSQDPLASYEQY
few	TRBV30	TRBJ1-1	12	AWSVGGGNTEAF
few	TRBV2	TRBJ1-1	12	ASSVRQGGTEAF
many	TRBV9	TRBJ1-1	14	ASSVEGGQGYTEAF
once	TRBV6-2/TRBV6-3	TRBJ1-2	14	ASSYSLLGQHYGYT
NA	TRBV20-1	TRBJ2-2	13	SASVRGANTGELF
many	TRBV28	TRBJ1-2	12	ASSLNPGHYGYT
NA	TRBV3-1	TRBJ2-1	11	ASSQRLNNEQF
few	TRBV7-6	TRBJ1-4	12	ASSFRSTNEKLF
NA	TRBV6-1	TRBJ1-6	14	ASRAPSGTQNSPLH
NA	TRBV5-1	TRBJ1-4	14	ASSTGGGSTNEKLF
many	TRBV12-3/TRBV12-4	TRBJ2-5	14	ASSLAPGTGRETQY
many	TRBV6-2/TRBV6-3	TRBJ1-2	12	ASSSGDRFYGYT
few	TRBV11-1	TRBJ2-5	13	ASSLALPGAETQY
NA	TRBV4-1	TRBJ2-7	12	ASSQRQDTYEQY
NA	TRBV2	TRBJ1-4	12	ASSSSGGTEKLF
NA	TRBV18	TRBJ1-4	9	ASPPNEKLF
NA	TRBV20-1	TRBJ2-7	12	SASVSGTSYEQY
NA	TRBV29-1	TRBJ1-1	14	SVDGPRIDVNTEAF
NA	TRBV20-1	TRBJ2-7	12	SAKGTSEIYEQY
few	TRBV7-2	TRBJ2-7	14	ASSLRGGGSSYEQY
few	TRBV3-1	TRBJ1-2	14	ASSQANRGLGYGYT